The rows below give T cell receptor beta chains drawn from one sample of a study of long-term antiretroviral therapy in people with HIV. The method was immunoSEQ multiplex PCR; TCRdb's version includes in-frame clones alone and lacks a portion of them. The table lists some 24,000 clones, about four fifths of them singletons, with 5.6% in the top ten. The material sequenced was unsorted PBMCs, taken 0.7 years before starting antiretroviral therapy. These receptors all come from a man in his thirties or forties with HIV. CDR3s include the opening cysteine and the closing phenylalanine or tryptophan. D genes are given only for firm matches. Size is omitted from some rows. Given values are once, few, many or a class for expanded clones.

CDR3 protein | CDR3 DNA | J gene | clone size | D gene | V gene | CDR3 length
CASSLTVGLEAFF | TGTGCCAGCAGCTTAACGGTCGGACTTGAAGCTTTCTTT | TRBJ1-1 | - | - | TRBV7-9 | 13
CATRQARGRTGELFF | TGTGCCACCAGACAAGCCAGGGGGCGCACCGGGGAGCTGTTTTTT | TRBJ2-2 | - | TRBD1 | TRBV15 | 15
CASSLAGAGYNEQFF | TGCGCCAGCAGCTTGGCAGGGGCGGGGTACAATGAGCAGTTCTTC | TRBJ2-1 | - | - | TRBV5-1 | 15
CASGGGGEKLFF | TGTGCCAGCGGGGGAGGGGGTGAAAAACTGTTTTTT | TRBJ1-4 | - | - | TRBV7-9 | 12
CASSLQGNTGELFF | TGTGCCAGCAGCCTACAGGGGAACACCGGGGAGCTGTTTTTT | TRBJ2-2 | once | - | TRBV6-1 | 14
CAWSNPGTGAYEQYF | TGTGCCTGGAGTAACCCCGGGACAGGGGCCTACGAGCAGTACTTC | TRBJ2-7 | - | TRBD1 | TRBV30 | 15
CASSLGQDEQYF | TGTGCCAGCAGTTTGGGACAGGACGAGCAGTACTTC | TRBJ2-7 | - | TRBD1 | TRBV6-6 | 12
CASSYEGGGDEQYF | TGTGCCAGCAGTTACGAGGGGGGCGGCGACGAGCAGTACTTC | TRBJ2-7 | - | - | TRBV6-5 | 14
CSVEDGTGGNQPQHF | TGCAGCGTTGAAGATGGGACAGGGGGCAATCAGCCCCAGCATTTT | TRBJ1-5 | - | TRBD1 | TRBV29-1 | 15
CASSYGLASGRETQYF | TGTGCCAGCAGTTACGGGCTGGCTAGCGGGAGGGAGACCCAGTACTTC | TRBJ2-5 | - | TRBD2 | TRBV6-5 | 16
CASSHPGQIYGYTF | TGTGCCAGCAGCCATCCGGGACAGATCTATGGCTACACCTTC | TRBJ1-2 | - | TRBD1 | TRBV6-6 | 14
CASSLGGLGETQYF | TGCGCCAGCAGCTTAGGAGGGCTCGGGGAGACCCAGTACTTC | TRBJ2-5 | - | - | TRBV5-1 | 14
CASSRGSGGPNNSPLHF | TGTGCCAGCAGCCGGGGGTCAGGGGGGCCTAATAATTCACCCCTCCACTTT | TRBJ1-6 | - | TRBD1 | TRBV4-2 | 17
CATSRPGVEETQYF | TGTGCCACCAGCAGGCCAGGGGTCGAAGAGACCCAGTACTTC | TRBJ2-5 | - | - | TRBV15 | 14
CSGGRSTDTQYF | TGTTCAGGGGGTCGGAGCACAGATACGCAGTATTTT | TRBJ2-3 | - | TRBD1 | TRBV6-6 | 12
CAWSHGQGIANEKLFF | TGTGCCTGGAGTCACGGACAGGGGATCGCTAATGAAAAACTGTTTTTT | TRBJ1-4 | - | TRBD1 | TRBV30 | 16
CAPSGTIYNEQFF | TGTGCCCCTTCCGGGACTATATACAATGAGCAGTTCTTC | TRBJ2-1 | - | TRBD2 | TRBV6-1 | 13
CASSRSGTGGPLSSYNEQFF | TGTGCCAGCTCCCGTAGTGGGACAGGGGGCCCACTTAGCTCCTACAATGAGCAGTTCTTC | TRBJ2-1 | - | TRBD1 | TRBV9 | 20
CASRLVYEQYF | TGTGCCAGCAGGCTAGTTTACGAGCAGTACTTC | TRBJ2-7 | - | - | TRBV7-2 | 11
CSAKQGYGNTIYF | TGCAGCGCTAAACAGGGTTACGGAAACACCATATATTTT | TRBJ1-3 | - | - | TRBV29-1 | 13
CASSSGDRATNEKLFF | TGTGCCAGCAGTTCCGGGGACAGAGCAACTAATGAAAAACTGTTTTTT | TRBJ1-4 | - | TRBD1 | TRBV6-5 | 16
CASSPSRLAYEQYF | TGTGCCAGCAGCCCATCACGACTAGCCTACGAGCAGTACTTC | TRBJ2-7 | - | - | TRBV11-2 | 14
CASSDRGSNQPQHF | TGTGCCAGCAGTGACCGAGGTAGCAATCAGCCCCAGCATTTT | TRBJ1-5 | - | - | TRBV6-1 | 14
CASSLDGGGGYTF | TGCGCCAGCAGCTTGGATGGGGGGGGTGGCTACACCTTC | TRBJ1-2 | - | - | TRBV5-1 | 13
CASSLSLAANTGELFF | TGTGCCAGCAGCTTAAGTCTAGCGGCGAACACCGGGGAGCTGTTTTTT | TRBJ2-2 | - | TRBD2 | TRBV13 | 16
CASSLTDNYGYTF | TGTGCCAGCAGTCTGACGGATAACTATGGCTACACCTTC | TRBJ1-2 | few | - | TRBV6-5 | 13
CASSYSGYTGELFF | TGTGCCAGCAGTTACTCAGGGTATACCGGGGAGCTGTTTTTT | TRBJ2-2 | - | - | TRBV6-6 | 14
CAWSAQEGQYF | TGTGCCTGGAGTGCCCAGGAGGGGCAGTACTTC | TRBJ2-7 | - | - | TRBV30 | 11
CASSTLSGDEGQETQYF | TGTGCCAGCAGCACATTATCAGGGGACGAAGGCCAAGAGACCCAGTACTTC | TRBJ2-5 | - | - | TRBV7-9 | 17
CASKITASYEQYF | TGTGCCAGCAAAATCACAGCATCCTACGAGCAGTACTTC | TRBJ2-7 | - | - | TRBV2 | 13
CASSLTSGGVNTGELFF | TGTGCCAGCAGTCTAACTAGCGGGGGGGTTAACACCGGGGAGCTGTTTTTT | TRBJ2-2 | - | TRBD2 | TRBV27 | 17
CASSLQGTNYGYTF | TGTGCCAGCAGCTTACAGGGGACTAACTATGGCTACACCTTC | TRBJ1-2 | - | - | TRBV7-2 | 14
CASSTPTRPGELFF | TGTGCCAGTAGTACCCCGACTAGGCCCGGGGAGCTGTTTTTT | TRBJ2-2 | - | - | TRBV19 | 14
CASSIPGQGNEKLFF | TGTGCCAGCAGTATACCGGGACAGGGAAACGAAAAACTGTTTTTT | TRBJ1-4 | - | TRBD1 | TRBV6-6 | 15
CASRRLGAEQFF | TGTGCCAGCAGACGACTAGGCGCCGAGCAGTTCTTC | TRBJ2-1 | - | - | TRBV6-1 | 12
CASSPTGGADTQYF | TGTGCCAGCAGCCCGACAGGAGGAGCAGATACGCAGTATTTT | TRBJ2-3 | - | - | TRBV14 | 14
CASSLIKTSGGTDTQYF | TGCGCCAGCAGCTTGATTAAGACTAGCGGGGGCACAGATACGCAGTATTTT | TRBJ2-3 | - | TRBD2 | TRBV5-1 | 17
CASSFPQGLGSDEKLFF | TGTGCCAGCAGTTTCCCGCAAGGATTGGGGTCGGATGAAAAACTGTTTTTT | TRBJ1-4 | - | - | TRBV28 | 17
CASIQGPSTDTQYF | TGTGCCAGCATTCAGGGTCCAAGCACAGATACGCAGTATTTT | TRBJ2-3 | - | - | TRBV2 | 14
CATSRKNTGELFF | TGTGCCACCAGCAGAAAGAACACCGGGGAGCTGTTTTTT | TRBJ2-2 | once | - | TRBV15 | 13
CASSLARGATNEKLFF | TGTGCCAGCAGCTTAGCGCGGGGGGCAACTAATGAAAAACTGTTTTTT | TRBJ1-4 | - | - | TRBV7-2 | 16
CASSLEASAETQYF | TGTGCCAGCAGCTTAGAAGCAAGCGCAGAGACCCAGTACTTC | TRBJ2-5 | - | - | TRBV7-8 | 14
CASSLPDRNNEQFF | TGTGCCAGCAGTTTACCGGACAGAAACAATGAGCAGTTCTTC | TRBJ2-1 | - | - | TRBV27 | 14
CASTSDRNTEAFF | TGTGCCAGCACCTCGGACAGGAACACTGAAGCTTTCTTT | TRBJ1-1 | once | - | TRBV27 | 13
CASSPMGLAEPHTQYF | TGCGCCAGCAGCCCGATGGGACTAGCGGAGCCTCATACGCAGTATTTT | TRBJ2-3 | - | TRBD2 | TRBV5-1 | 16
CASSLDSHGVDEQYF | TGTGCCAGCAGCTTAGATTCACACGGTGTCGACGAGCAGTACTTC | TRBJ2-7 | - | - | TRBV7-2 | 15
CASSVVSTDTQYF | TGTGCCAGCAGCGTAGTGAGCACAGATACGCAGTATTTT | TRBJ2-3 | - | - | TRBV9 | 13
CATSRRLDGDTEAFF | TGTGCCACCAGCAGACGGTTGGACGGGGACACTGAAGCTTTCTTT | TRBJ1-1 | - | - | TRBV15 | 15
CASSLVGAGISYEQYF | TGTGCCAGCAGCTTAGTTGGGGCAGGGATATCCTACGAGCAGTACTTC | TRBJ2-7 | - | - | TRBV7-2 | 16
CASSFDASPTGELFF | TGTGCCAGCAGCTTCGACGCCAGCCCCACCGGGGAGCTGTTTTTT | TRBJ2-2 | - | - | TRBV7-9 | 15
CASAGTALGTQYF | TGTGCCAGTGCCGGGACAGCCCTGGGGACCCAGTACTTC | TRBJ2-5 | - | TRBD1 | TRBV19 | 13
CASSVDGTNYGYTF | TGTGCCAGCAGCGTGGACGGAACTAACTATGGCTACACCTTC | TRBJ1-2 | - | - | TRBV9 | 14
CASSLAQGIYGYTF | TGCGCCAGCAGCTTGGCCCAGGGGATTTATGGCTACACCTTC | TRBJ1-2 | few | - | TRBV5-1 | 14
CASSLSTGGYEQFF | TGTGCCAGTAGTCTATCGACAGGGGGCTATGAGCAGTTCTTC | TRBJ2-1 | - | TRBD1 | TRBV19 | 14
CASSVAGRGKNTIYF | TGTGCCAGCAGCGTAGCGGGCAGGGGGAAAAACACCATATATTTT | TRBJ1-3 | - | TRBD1 | TRBV9 | 15
CASSPFGPDEKLFF | TGTGCCAGCAGCCCCTTCGGACCCGATGAAAAACTGTTTTTT | TRBJ1-4 | medium-sized | - | TRBV5-6 | 14
CASSRDVETQYF | TGTGCCAGCAGCCGTGACGTAGAGACCCAGTACTTC | TRBJ2-5 | - | - | TRBV5-4 | 12
CASSLASVGPYNEQFF | TGTGCCAGCAGCTTAGCGTCGGTGGGGCCCTACAATGAGCAGTTCTTC | TRBJ2-1 | - | - | TRBV7-2 | 16
CASTIRTDAQGGYTF | TGTGCCAGCACCATTCGGACAGACGCTCAAGGTGGCTACACCTTC | TRBJ1-2 | few | - | TRBV6-1 | 15